Below, 31 T cell receptor beta chains from the same sample are listed, as sequenced in a study of shared clonotypes between healthy human individuals. The repertoire was sequenced with immunoSEQ multiplex PCR; TCRdb's copy has only in-frame clones and lacks some. This table holds about 710,000 clones, 55% to 80% found once. Sample: memory CD4+ T cells sorted from blood. Subset indicated: CD45RA-negative fraction. The receptors here all came from a woman aged 25-40 years in good health.

Comment on this clone: This specimen includes other DNA sequences encoding the same CDR3. The rearrangement uses TRBV5-1 and TRBJ2-1; tentatively, D is TRBD2 (5 bases). This CDR3 comprises 15 residues. Deletions cut 0 bases from V and 1 base from J, with 8 bases between. Germline lookup yields CDR1 SGHRS and CDR2 YFSETQ. CDR3 sequence (DNA): TGCGCCAGCAGCTTGGATAGCGCATCCTACAATGAGCAGTTCTTC. Amino acids: CASSLDSASYNEQFF.

As DNA, the CDR3 is TGTGCCAGCAGCCAAGAACCGCGGGGAGTAAATCACGGCTACACCTTC. It specifies CASSQEPRGVNHGYTF. J is TRBJ1-2 and V is TRBV28; no clear D. This CDR3 spans 16 amino acids. The V gene's germline CDR1 is MDHEN and CDR2 SYDVKM. Trimming stripped 6 bases from V and 8 bases from J, with 25 bases between.

The chain combines TRBV28 with TRBJ1-2, with 8 nucleotides matching TRBD1. In germline, CDR1 is MDHEN, CDR2 SYDVKM. The CDR3 spans 17 residues. Unmatched junction bases numbered 14, after V lost 2 bases and J lost 6 bases. CDR3 in DNA: TGTGCCAGCAGTTTACTCAGGGGGCGTGTGGGAGGTAATGGCTACACCTTC. As protein: CASSLLRGRVGGNGYTF.

The rearrangement uses TRBV29-1 and TRBJ1-3; TRBD1 might be the D (6 bases). V shed 7 bases and J shed 3 bases, with 16 bases lying between them. The CDR3 consists of 14 residues. Germline CDR1 and CDR2: SQVTM and ANQGSEA. CDR3 sequence: CSARRGIGGNTIYF. In nucleotides, the CDR3 is TGCAGCGCTAGGAGGGGGATTGGTGGAAACACCATATATTTT.

The chain couples TRBV5-1 to TRBJ2-7; D ambiguous. Trimming left V 4 bases short and J 3 bases short, with 11 bases between. CDR3 length: 13 residues. Looked up from germline, CDR1 is SGHRS and CDR2 is YFSETQ. CDR3 protein: CASSPAWGYEQYF. In nucleotides, the CDR3 is TGCGCCAGCAGCCCGGCCTGGGGCTACGAGCAGTACTTC.

This CDR3 is CARQNRGKYQETQYF. The CDR3 DNA reads as TGTGCCAGGCAAAACAGGGGTAAGTACCAAGAGACCCAGTACTTC. The V call is TRBV19, the J call TRBJ2-5, with 7 bases fitting TRBD1. This CDR3 spans 15 amino acids. With 9 bases clipped from V and 0 bases from J, the junction kept 10 bases outside the gene matches. Germline values: CDR1 LNHDA, CDR2 SQIVND (reference sequence).

V gene TRBV28 combines with J gene TRBJ2-1, with 8 bases that match TRBD2. The CDR3 length is 15 residues. Germline assignment: CDR1 MDHEN and CDR2 SYDVKM. J lost 7 bases, V lost 6 bases, and 11 bases had no gene match. The CDR3 bases are TGTGCCAGCAGCCCGGCTGCAGCGGGAGTGAATGAGCAGTTCTTC. Translation gives CASSPAAAGVNEQFF.

This sequence joins TRBV29-1 and TRBJ2-6, with 7 nucleotides matching TRBD2. The CDR3 runs 17 residues. Per germline, CDR1 SQVTM and CDR2 ANQGSEA. V lost 8 bases, J lost 1 base, and 14 bases stayed unmatched. The CDR3 DNA reads TGCAGCCCAGTGGGGGAGGGGTACCCTTCTGGGGCCAACGTCCTGACTTTC. Its translation: CSPVGEGYPSGANVLTF.

J is TRBJ2-5 and V is TRBV11-2; D not certain. Germline CDR1 is SGHAT and CDR2 is FQNNGV. Between the trimmed V and J ends, which lost 5 bases and 4 bases, there was a span of 5 bases. There are 11 residues in the CDR3. The CDR3 DNA sequence: TGTGCCAGCAGCGTCGGAGAGACCCAGTACTTC. Its translation: CASSVGETQYF.

CDR3 sequence: CASSLLVFRGYRLIYEQYF. CDR3 DNA sequence: TGTGCCAGCAGCTTACTAGTATTTCGGGGATACCGGTTGATCTACGAGCAGTACTTC. V and J are TRBV11-2 and TRBJ2-7; tentatively, D is TRBD2 (5 bases). The CDR3 length is 19 residues. Trimming took 2 bases from V and 3 from J, leaving 26 bases between them. Germline-derived CDR1 and CDR2 are SGHAT and FQNNGV.

As to this clone: This sample includes further DNA sequences coding for the same CDR3. The chain combines TRBV25-1 with TRBJ1-1; D is perhaps TRBD1 (5 bases). From germline, CDR1 is MGHDK and CDR2 SYGVNS. The ends were cut back, 4 bases at V and 11 bases at J, with 11 bases in the middle. The CDR3 covers 11 residues. The CDR3 DNA reads as TGTGCCAGCAGTGTGGGGGGTCGGGCTTTCTTT. Translating gives CASSVGGRAFF.

This clone has only a few counts. This chain links TRBV19 with TRBJ1-5; D might be TRBD1 (6 bases). Germline V gene sequence: CDR1 LNHDA, CDR2 SQIVND (reference sequence). V was cut by 4 bases and J by 0 bases, with 16 bases left in between. This CDR3 is 17 amino acids long. This CDR3 is CASSTRGSFNSNQPQHF. The DNA for the CDR3 is TGTGCCAGTAGTACTAGGGGGAGCTTCAATAGCAATCAGCCCCAGCATTTT.

The CDR3 region is CAWSVTGGVGTQYF. DNA of the CDR3: TGTGCCTGGAGTGTTACGGGTGGAGTGGGGACCCAGTACTTC. The chain couples TRBV30 to TRBJ2-5, with D unresolved. The V end lost 0 bases, the J end lost 7 bases, and 15 bases lay between the germline ends. Germline CDR1 GTSNPN, CDR2 SVGIG (reference sequence). This CDR3 region has 14 residues.

This clone appeared a few times. This sample also contains other DNA sequences that code for the same CDR3. The chain has TRBV5-1 and TRBJ2-1; D gene unclear. Trimming removed 3 bases at V and 0 bases at J, with 10 bases between. The CDR3 runs 15 residues. Germline CDR1 reads SGHRS; CDR2 reads YFSETQ. The CDR3 DNA sequence: TGCGCCAGCAGCTCTGACACAAGCTCCTACAATGAGCAGTTCTTC. It translates to CASSSDTSSYNEQFF.

This clone was seen repeatedly, ten times or more. The gene calls are TRBV11-2 and TRBJ2-5; maybe TRBD2 (5 bases). Per germline, CDR1 SGHAT and CDR2 FQNNGV. The V gene lost 1 base and the J gene lost 5 bases, with 8 bases spanning the gap. This CDR3 is built from 13 residues. The CDR3, as DNA: TGTGCCAGCAGCTTAGGAGGGTACGAGACCCAGTACTTC. Translating it yields CASSLGGYETQYF.

V and J are TRBV30 and TRBJ2-5; a weak D match, TRBD1 (5 bases). The CDR3 is made up of 13 amino acids. The germline CDR1 and CDR2 sequences are GTSNPN and SVGIG (reference sequence). V lost 3 bases to trimming and J lost 4 bases, with 12 bases between them. The CDR3 here is CAWRAGIVETQYF. Written as DNA, the CDR3 is TGTGCCTGGAGGGCAGGGATTGTAGAGACCCAGTACTTC.

The rearrangement uses TRBV4-2 and TRBJ2-7; TRBD1 or TRBD2 may be the D gene (5 bases each). With 0 bases removed from V and 2 bases from J, the gap between germline ends came to 17 bases. The CDR3 extends over 17 amino acids. CDR1 and CDR2 from the germline V gene are LGHNA and YNFKEQ. CDR3: CASSQDLLAGTTYEQYF. For the CDR3, the DNA is TGTGCCAGCAGCCAAGACCTGTTAGCCGGGACCACCTACGAGCAGTACTTC.

The genes are TRBV19 and TRBJ2-3; 7 bases are shared with TRBD2. There are 15 residues in the CDR3. The germline V gene has CDR1 LNHDA and CDR2 SQIVND (reference sequence). The trim removed 3 bases at V and 5 bases at J, leaving 8 bases unmatched. The CDR3: CASSMLLVAGDTQYF. CDR3 bases: TGTGCCAGTAGTATGTTGCTGGTAGCGGGAGATACGCAGTATTTT.

The chain is built from TRBV6-5 and TRBJ1-2, with TRBD1 matching 8 bases. This CDR3 has 14 residues. J was trimmed by 3 bases and V by 6 bases; bases with no gene match: 6. Germline loops: CDR1 MNHEY, CDR2 SVGAGI. CDR3 sequence (DNA): TGTGCCAGCAGAACCGGGACAGGACACTATGGCTACACCTTC. Its protein is CASRTGTGHYGYTF.

In its sample, this clone was seen a few times. The CDR3 DNA sequence: TGTGCCAGCAGCCATCCGGGACAGGGGAACTATGGCTACACCTTC. Its translation: CASSHPGQGNYGYTF. The chain links TRBV7-2 to TRBJ1-2; 10 nucleotides line up with TRBD1. Germline V CDR1 and CDR2: SGHTA, FQGNSA. This CDR3 contains 15 residues. V dropped 5 bases and J dropped 2; count of bases not matched to a gene: 5.

This clone was counted a few times. The genes are TRBV2 and TRBJ2-1, with a possible D match to TRBD2 (5 bases). Germline CDR1 is SNHLY and CDR2 is FYNNEI. Trimming took 9 bases from V and 3 from J, leaving 6 bases between them. The CDR3 totals 11 residues. Here the CDR3 DNA reads TGTGCCAGTGACTACTACAATGAGCAGTTCTTC. Translation: CASDYYNEQFF.

This clone appeared once. This chain joins TRBV28 and TRBJ1-1; D is perhaps TRBD1 (5 bases). Trimming shortened V by 6 bases and J by 4 bases, and 18 bases separated the two germline ends. The CDR3 sequence is 15 residues long. Germline values: CDR1 MDHEN, CDR2 SYDVKM. CDR3: CASSSPYTGTTEAFF. As DNA, the CDR3 is TGTGCCAGCAGCTCCCCCTACACCGGGACCACTGAAGCTTTCTTT.

The gene calls are TRBV9 and TRBJ2-1; the match to TRBD1 covers 10 bases. The CDR3 consists of 17 residues. V trimming: 2 bases; J trimming: 8 bases; junction bases outside the gene matches: 13. In germline, CDR1 is SGDLS, CDR2 YYNGEE. The CDR3 loop reads CASSVLRLAGTGDEQFF. CDR3 nucleotides: TGTGCCAGCAGCGTTCTACGCTTGGCCGGGACAGGGGATGAGCAGTTCTTC.

This chain links TRBV7-2 with TRBJ1-3; maybe TRBD1 (5 bases). Per the germline V gene, CDR1 is SGHTA and CDR2 is FQGNSA. V lost 4 bases and J 2 bases, leaving 12 bases between the germline ends. The CDR3 covers 15 residues. This CDR3 is CASSYLDRAGNTIYF. The CDR3 nucleotides are TGTGCCAGCAGCTACCTCGACAGAGCTGGAAACACCATATATTTT.

This clone was seen a handful of times. J is TRBJ1-1 and V is TRBV4-1; 9 bases line up with TRBD1. Germline V gene lookup returns CDR1 MGHRA and CDR2 YSYEKL. The CDR3 extends over 14 amino acids. The V segment lost 5 bases and the J segment 3 bases; nucleotides outside the gene matches: 4. The CDR3: CASSITGGDTEAFF. The DNA for the CDR3 is TGCGCCAGCAGCATAACAGGGGGCGACACTGAAGCTTTCTTT.

This clone has just one count. CDR3 protein: CASSAGRINTEAFF. Here the CDR3 DNA reads TGTGCCAGCAGCGCGGGACGGATTAACACTGAAGCTTTCTTT. J is TRBJ1-1 and V is TRBV7-2, with a tentative D call TRBD1 (5 bases). The germline V gene encodes CDR1 SGHTA and CDR2 FQGNSA. V lost 5 bases and J 2 bases, leaving 12 bases between the germline ends. This CDR3 is 14 amino acids long.

The V gene is TRBV2, the J gene TRBJ2-1; D not resolved. The CDR3 runs to 13 residues. Trimming shortened V by 4 bases and J by 3 bases, and 7 bases separated the two germline ends. Germline CDR1 and CDR2: SNHLY and FYNNEI. CDR3 sequence reads: CASSGDDYNEQFF. Written as DNA, the CDR3 is TGTGCCAGCAGTGGAGACGACTACAATGAGCAGTTCTTC. The full variable domain, completed using reference TRBV2 and TRBJ2-1, is EPEVTQTPSHQVTQMGQEVILRCVPISNHLYFYWYRQILGQKVEFLVSFYNNEISEKSEIFDDQFSVERPDGSNFTLKIRSTKLEDSAMYFCASSGDDYNEQFFGPGTRLTVL.

The rearrangement links TRBV9 to TRBJ2-3; D not certain. The germline V and J ends were trimmed by 4 bases and 4 bases, with 13 bases remaining between them. CDR3 length equals 14 residues. CDR1 is SGDLS and CDR2 is YYNGEE in the germline V gene. CDR3 coding DNA: TGTGCCAGCAGCTCCAGGCAGTGGGCAGATACGCAGTATTTT. Protein sequence: CASSSRQWADTQYF.

This clone was found once. V gene TRBV11-2 combines with J gene TRBJ2-3; TRBD2 is a possible D gene (6 bases). This CDR3 spans 17 amino acids. Germline V CDR1 and CDR2: SGHAT, FQNNGV. V lost 7 bases and J 4 bases, leaving 24 bases between the germline ends. The CDR3 DNA reads TGTGCCAGCATGACATACGGCACCAGCCCGGGGGCAGATACGCAGTATTTT. Residues: CASMTYGTSPGADTQYF.

The rearrangement links TRBV28 to TRBJ1-4, with TRBD1 identical over 11 bases. CDR3 length: 15 residues. Germline V CDR1 and CDR2: MDHEN, SYDVKM. The J segment lost 7 bases and the V segment lost 6 bases, leaving 7 bases of the junction unmatched. CDR3 DNA sequence: TGTGCCAGCAGCCCAACCGGGACAGGGGGTGAAAAACTGTTTTTT. Its translation: CASSPTGTGGEKLFF.

The chain carries TRBV5-6 and TRBJ1-1; D remains unclear. Germline V gene lookup returns CDR1 SGHDT and CDR2 YYEEEE. The CDR3 contains 14 residues. V shed 0 bases and J shed 1 base, with 7 bases lying between them. In nucleotides, the CDR3 is TGTGCCAGCAGCTTGGGAGGAAGGAACACTGAAGCTTTCTTT. This translates into CASSLGGRNTEAFF.